This TCR beta chain was profiled in a study of T cell responses to AZD1222 COVID-19 vaccine. The CDR3 runs to 14 residues. V dropped 3 bases and J dropped 2; count of bases not matched to a gene: 2. CDR1 and CDR2 (germline): SGHRS, YFSETQ. Using immunoSEQ multiplex PCR, the repertoire was profiled, and TCRdb retains in-frame clones only, with some absent. The sample lists 100,000 to 150,000 clones; approximately 90% were seen once. The chain couples TRBV5-1 to TRBJ1-1, with TRBD1 identical over 9 bases. Here the sequenced sample was peripheral blood, taken on day 0 of AZD1222 vaccination. The source is an adult in good health. DNA for the CDR3: TGCGCCAGCAGCTCACAGGGGGCCAACACTGAAGCTTTCTTT. Translated, it gives CASSSQGANTEAFF.